The 23 T cell receptor beta chains presented below share a single source sample, sequenced in a study of blood T cell repertoires in COVID-19. Generated by immunoSEQ multiplex PCR, the TCRdb table keeps only in-frame clones and is missing some. The data show roughly 91,000 clones, with approximately 80% seen just once and over 9% held by the top ten. Sequenced input: peripheral blood. Every receptor here comes from a man in his sixties or seventies with acute or convalescent COVID-19.

The J gene is TRBJ1-2, the V gene TRBV29-1; 7 bases align to TRBD1. The V and J ends lost 7 bases and 6 bases, in that order; junction bases with no gene match: 8. Germline assignment: CDR1 SQVTM and CDR2 ANQGSEA. This CDR3 contains 12 residues. CDR3 protein: CSALRGRNGYTF. CDR3 in DNA: TGCAGCGCTTTGAGGGGGCGGAATGGCTACACCTTC.

The sample holds one count of this clone. V usage is TRBV7-9 and J usage is TRBJ1-1, with D perhaps TRBD1 (5 bases). V gave up 5 bases and J gave up 8 bases, with 15 bases separating them. There are 13 residues in the CDR3. Germline loops: CDR1 SEHNR, CDR2 FQNEAQ (reference sequence). The CDR3 protein is CASSRFQGGEAFF. For the CDR3, the DNA is TGTGCCAGCAGCCGGTTCCAGGGTGGGGAAGCTTTCTTT. Full variable domain (outside the CDR3, taken from reference TRBV7-9 and TRBJ1-1): DTGVSQNPRHKITKRGQNVTFRCDPISEHNRLYWYRQTLGQGPEFLTYFQNEAQLEKSRLLSDRFSAERPKGSFSTLEIQRTEQGDSAMYLCASSRFQGGEAFFGQGTRLTVV.

This chain connects TRBV3-1 (or the pseudogene TRBV3-2) to TRBJ1-1; 10 bases fit TRBD1. The V and J ends lost 2 bases and 4 bases, in that order; junction bases with no gene match: 4. CDR1 is LGHDT, CDR2 YNNKEL, per germline (reference sequence). This CDR3 is 15 amino acids long. The CDR3 is CASSQPTGGGTEAFF. The DNA of the CDR3 is TGTGCCAGCAGCCAACCGACAGGGGGCGGCACTGAAGCTTTCTTT.

The J gene is TRBJ2-7, the V gene TRBV10-3; 11 nucleotides align to TRBD1. Germline CDR1 and CDR2: ENHRY and SYGVKD. The CDR3 is 14 residues long. The junction had 4 bases not matched to a gene; V was cut back by 6 bases and J by 3 bases. The CDR3 here is CAIRPGQGGYEQYF. The CDR3 nucleotides are TGTGCCATCAGACCGGGACAGGGGGGCTACGAGCAGTACTTC.

The V gene is TRBV3-1 (or the pseudogene TRBV3-2), the J gene TRBJ1-1; 7 nucleotides line up with TRBD1. The CDR3 spans 15 residues. V lost 0 bases and J lost 8; bases outside the gene matches: 9. The germline gives CDR1 LGHDT, CDR2 YNNKEL (reference sequence). DNA for the CDR3: TGTGCCAGCAGCCAAGATTTTACAGGGGCGATAGAAGCTTTCTTT. Its protein product is CASSQDFTGAIEAFF.

Only a few counts were recorded for this clone. The V and J genes are TRBV5-1 and TRBJ2-5; tentative D call: TRBD2 (6 bases). CDR3 length equals 13 residues. Germline loops: CDR1 SGHRS, CDR2 YFSETQ. Trimming removed 7 bases at V and 2 bases at J, with 12 bases between. CDR3 sequence reads: CASAPGVQETQYF. The CDR3 DNA follows: TGCGCCAGCGCCCCGGGGGTACAAGAGACCCAGTACTTC.

V and J are TRBV5-5 and TRBJ2-5, with D tentatively TRBD2 (5 bases). The germline CDR1 and CDR2 sequences are SGHKS and YYEKEE (reference sequence). This CDR3 has 16 amino acids. V was cut by 4 bases and J by 7 bases, with 23 bases left in between. For the CDR3, the DNA is TGTGCCAGCAGCCCGGACGGGGTTCCCACCGTGAGGACCCAGTACTTC. Its protein is CASSPDGVPTVRTQYF.

The gene calls are TRBV7-2 and TRBJ1-5; 7 nucleotides agree with TRBD1. V dropped 5 bases and J dropped 6; count of bases not matched to a gene: 10. Looked up from germline, CDR1 is SGHTA and CDR2 is FQGNSA. This CDR3 contains 15 residues. CDR3 bases: TGTGCCAGCAGCCCTGCCGGGACAGACGCTCAGCCCCAGCATTTT. It codes for CASSPAGTDAQPQHF.

The chain couples TRBV2 to TRBJ1-5; the D gene is possibly TRBD1 (5 bases). The V gene lost 1 base and the J gene lost 2 bases, with 9 bases spanning the gap. This CDR3 has 15 amino acids. Germline V CDR1 and CDR2: SNHLY, FYNNEI. CDR3 in amino acids: CASSEDGGGNQPQHF. The CDR3 DNA reads TGTGCCAGCAGTGAAGACGGGGGTGGCAATCAGCCCCAGCATTTT.

The V and J genes are TRBV30 and TRBJ1-5; 8 bases agree with TRBD1. This CDR3 spans 17 amino acids. Germline V gives CDR1 GTSNPN, CDR2 SVGIG (reference sequence). After removal of 3 bases from V and 1 base from J, the junction contained 11 bases not matched to a gene. The DNA of the CDR3 is TGTGCCTGGAGCCTCTCCAGGGGGCTGGGGAGCAATCAGCCCCAGCATTTT. It codes for CAWSLSRGLGSNQPQHF.

The rearrangement links TRBV9 to TRBJ1-1, with TRBD1 matching 8 bases. The trim removed 4 bases at V and 4 bases at J, leaving 9 bases unmatched. CDR1 and CDR2 from the germline V gene are SGDLS and YYNGEE. The length of the CDR3 is 15 residues. Here the CDR3 reads CASSIRTGMFTEAFF. CDR3 DNA: TGTGCCAGCAGCATACGGACAGGGATGTTCACTGAAGCTTTCTTT. Supplemented by reference TRBV9 and TRBJ1-1, the full variable domain reads DSGVTQTPKHLITATGQRVTLRCSPRSGDLSVYWYQQSLDQGLQFLIQYYNGEERAKGNILERFSAQQFPDLHSELNLSSLELGDSALYFCASSIRTGMFTEAFFGQGTRLTVV.

This clone was detected once. V is TRBV4-2 and J is TRBJ1-4; perhaps TRBD1 as D (5 bases). Trimming cost V 1 base and J 8 bases, with 11 bases left between them. The CDR3 has 14 residues. Germline V lookup: CDR1 LGHNA, CDR2 YNFKEQ. The DNA for the CDR3 is TGTGCCAGCAGCCAAGGGGGCTCGGAAGAAAAACTGTTTTTT. Translated, it gives CASSQGGSEEKLFF.

This clone was counted a few times. The rearrangement joins TRBV12-3 or TRBV12-4 to TRBJ2-2; D is unresolved. The CDR3 has 11 amino acids. Trimming removed 2 bases from V and 10 bases from J, with 5 bases in between. CDR3 bases: TGTGCCAGCAGTTTAACAGCGGAGCTGTTTTTT. It codes for CASSLTAELFF.

V and J are TRBV6-5 and TRBJ2-4; 12 nucleotides align to TRBD2. From germline, CDR1 is MNHEY and CDR2 SVGAGI. This CDR3 is 15 amino acids long. J was trimmed by 3 bases and V by 6 bases; bases with no gene match: 3. Here the CDR3 reads CASSRTSGVKNIQYF. For the CDR3, the DNA is TGTGCCAGCAGCCGGACTAGCGGGGTCAAAAACATTCAGTACTTC.

V and J are TRBV19 and TRBJ2-4; 10 positions agree with TRBD1. From germline, CDR1 is LNHDA and CDR2 SQIVND (reference sequence). This CDR3 region has 15 residues. V lost 7 bases and J lost 6; bases outside the gene matches: 9. The CDR3 protein is CASTPGGQGINIQYF. Written as DNA, the CDR3 is TGTGCCAGTACCCCAGGGGGACAGGGGATAAACATTCAGTACTTC. The entire variable domain, with the rest obtained from reference TRBV19 and TRBJ2-4, is as follows: DGGITQSPKYLFRKEGQNVTLSCEQNLNHDAMYWYRQDPGQGLRLIYYSQIVNDFQKGDIAEGYSVSREKKESFPLTVTSAQKNPTAFYLCASTPGGQGINIQYFGAGTRLSVL.

This clone has a single count. This chain uses TRBV3-1 (or the pseudogene TRBV3-2) with TRBJ1-1; D perhaps matches TRBD1 (6 bases). Between the trimmed V and J ends, which lost 1 base and 11 bases, there was a span of 11 bases. There are 12 residues in the CDR3. CDR1 and CDR2 (germline): LGHDT, YNNKEL (reference sequence). CDR3 in amino acids: CASSQARGMAFF. Here the CDR3 DNA reads TGTGCCAGCAGCCAAGCCAGGGGTATGGCTTTCTTT.

This sequence joins TRBV9 and TRBJ2-5, with 8 positions matching TRBD2. This CDR3 has 14 residues. The ends lost 2 bases at V and 5 bases at J; junction bases unmatched: 5. CDR1 is SGDLS, CDR2 YYNGEE, per germline. CDR3 DNA: TGTGCCAGCAGCGTTCAGGGGACTAGGGAGACCCAGTACTTC. Encoded protein: CASSVQGTRETQYF.

The chain combines TRBV11-2 with TRBJ2-7, with D perhaps TRBD2 (5 bases). V lost 2 bases, J lost 2 bases, and 10 bases lay in between. This CDR3 has 14 amino acids. CDR1 is SGHAT and CDR2 is FQNNGV in the germline V gene. CDR3 DNA: TGTGCCAGCAGCTTATCGAGAGCGGCCTACGAGCAGTACGTC. Translating gives CASSLSRAAYEQYV.

The chain employs TRBV30 and TRBJ1-2, with D possibly being TRBD1 (5 bases). CDR1 is GTSNPN and CDR2 is SVGIG in the germline V gene (reference sequence). The CDR3 sequence is 15 residues long. Trimming removed 0 bases at V and 2 bases at J, with 13 bases between. The CDR3 DNA reads TGTGCCTGGAGTGTAAAGGAGGGGCACAACTATGGCTACACCTTC. Amino acids: CAWSVKEGHNYGYTF.

The rearrangement links TRBV13 to TRBJ2-2; tentatively, D is TRBD1 (5 bases). V was shortened by 2 bases and J by 4 bases, with 11 bases between the two germline ends. CDR1 and CDR2 (germline): PRHDT, FYEKMQ (reference sequence). The CDR3 contains 15 residues. CDR3 bases: TGTGCCAGCAGCTTATCAGGGCTAAGCACCGGGGAGCTGTTTTTT. It is translated as CASSLSGLSTGELFF.

The chain couples TRBV5-4 to TRBJ1-2; 11 bases match TRBD1. The trim removed 0 bases at V and 6 bases at J, leaving 4 bases unmatched. The V gene's germline CDR1 is SGHNT and CDR2 YYREEE (reference sequence). The CDR3 is 15 residues long. This CDR3 is CASSLGDRGSNGYTF. The CDR3, as DNA: TGTGCCAGCAGCTTGGGGGACAGGGGGAGCAATGGCTACACCTTC. Combining the CDR3 with reference TRBV5-4 and TRBJ1-2 gives the whole variable domain ETGVTQSPTHLIKTRGQQVTLRCSSQSGHNTVSWYQQALGQGPQFIFQYYREEENGRGNFPPRFSGLQFPNYSSELNVNALELDDSALYLCASSLGDRGSNGYTFGSGTRLTVV.

The chain recombines TRBV28 with TRBJ2-7; a weak D match, TRBD1 (7 bases). Deletions cut 1 base from V and 5 bases from J, with 15 bases between. CDR3 size: 15 residues. Germline CDR1 MDHEN, CDR2 SYDVKM. The DNA of the CDR3 is TGTGCCAGCAGTTTATTACGGCAGGGGGGAGACGAGCAGTACTTC. Encoded protein: CASSLLRQGGDEQYF.

The chain links TRBV20-1 to TRBJ1-1; possibly TRBD1 for D (5 bases). Germline values: CDR1 DFQATT, CDR2 SNEGSKA (reference sequence). The V gene lost 3 bases and the J gene lost 5 bases, with 13 bases spanning the gap. This CDR3 comprises 13 residues. The CDR3 region has the DNA TGCAGTGCTAGTCTCCAGGGAGGGACTGAAGCTTTCTTT. It is translated as CSASLQGGTEAFF.